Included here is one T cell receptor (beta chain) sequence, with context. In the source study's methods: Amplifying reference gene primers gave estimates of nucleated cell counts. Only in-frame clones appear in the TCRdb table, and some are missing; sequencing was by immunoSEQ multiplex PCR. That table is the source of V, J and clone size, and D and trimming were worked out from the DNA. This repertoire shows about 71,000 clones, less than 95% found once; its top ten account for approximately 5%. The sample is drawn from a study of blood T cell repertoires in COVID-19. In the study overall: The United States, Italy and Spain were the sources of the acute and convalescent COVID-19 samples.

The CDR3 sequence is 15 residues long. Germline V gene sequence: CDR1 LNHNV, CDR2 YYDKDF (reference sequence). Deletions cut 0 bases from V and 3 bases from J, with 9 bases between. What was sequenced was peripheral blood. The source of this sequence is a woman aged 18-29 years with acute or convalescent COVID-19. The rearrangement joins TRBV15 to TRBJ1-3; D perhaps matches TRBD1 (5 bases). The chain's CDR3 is CATSREGGYGNTIYF. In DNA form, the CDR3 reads TGTGCCACCAGCAGAGAGGGGGGGTATGGAAACACCATATATTTT.